The source of this TCR beta chain is a study of T cell repertoires in cytomegalovirus infection. Study observations and caveats: Predominance within the ex vivo response was attributable to HLA-C-restricted CMV-specific TCR beta clonotypes.

This clonotype occurred a few times. The antigen is unknown. The CDR3 runs 13 residues. Trimming took 10 bases from V and 0 from J, leaving 12 bases between them. Germline values: CDR1 MNHEY, CDR2 SVGAGI. In TCRdb, the reads were re-called with MiXCR into one record per CDR3 protein. The table lists about 310,000 distinct CDR3 sequences, roughly 25% of them singletons. The chain couples TRBV6-5 to TRBJ1-1; D is ambiguous. The sample consisted of cultured PBMCs, taken from culture after CMV antigen stimulation. This receptor was identified in a human donor in good health (CMV status not recorded). Some clones in this sample may be carry-over from other donors' samples. The CDR3 nucleotides are TGTGCCAACCGGACCCCCCTGAACACTGAAGCTTTCTTT. Residues: CANRTPLNTEAFF.